The 22 T cell receptor beta chains given below trace back to one sample, sequenced in a study of blood T cell repertoires in COVID-19. The method was immunoSEQ multiplex PCR; TCRdb's version includes in-frame clones alone and lacks a portion of them. The top ten clones hold roughly 2.8% of a sample with approximately 210,000 clones, 83% of them seen once. The sequenced material came from peripheral blood. Receptor source: a man in his forties or fifties with active or convalescent COVID-19.

The V and J genes are TRBV6-6 and TRBJ2-4; 7 nucleotides line up with TRBD2. The CDR3 consists of 15 residues. Germline V CDR1 and CDR2: MNHNY, SVGAGI (reference sequence). Germline trimming cut 0 bases from V and 4 bases from J; bases unmatched to any gene: 3. The CDR3 sequence is CASSYSLADKNIQYF. The CDR3 DNA reads TGTGCCAGCAGTTACTCCCTAGCGGATAAAAACATTCAGTACTTC.

The J gene is TRBJ1-2, the V gene TRBV30; TRBD1 matches 7 bases. Germline trimming cut 3 bases from V and 7 bases from J; bases unmatched to any gene: 8. The germline CDR1 and CDR2 sequences are GTSNPN and SVGIG (reference sequence). This CDR3 contains 13 residues. CDR3 sequence (DNA): TGTGCCTGGAGCGCCCGGAGGGGGCTTGGCTACACCTTC. Amino acids: CAWSARRGLGYTF.

The V and J genes are TRBV19 and TRBJ1-2; D unclear. V lost 5 bases, J lost 6 bases, and 10 bases lay in between. Germline V gene data show CDR1 as LNHDA and CDR2 as SQIVND (reference sequence). CDR3 size: 12 residues. The CDR3 DNA sequence: TGTGCCAGTAGTCGAGGCTCGAATGGCTACACCTTC. The encoded protein is CASSRGSNGYTF.

The chain employs TRBV19 and TRBJ1-1, with a tentative D call TRBD1 (6 bases). The CDR3 loop spans 14 amino acids. Germline assignment: CDR1 LNHDA and CDR2 SQIVND (reference sequence). The V end lost 4 bases, the J end lost 4 bases, and 13 bases lay between the germline ends. In DNA form, the CDR3 reads TGTGCCAGTAGTAGTACCCGGGGGGCCACTGAAGCTTTCTTT. It yields the protein CASSSTRGATEAFF. Using reference TRBV19 and TRBJ1-1 for the parts outside the CDR3, the full variable domain is DGGITQSPKYLFRKEGQNVTLSCEQNLNHDAMYWYRQDPGQGLRLIYYSQIVNDFQKGDIAEGYSVSREKKESFPLTVTSAQKNPTAFYLCASSSTRGATEAFFGQGTRLTVV.

The chain uses TRBV11-2 and TRBJ2-2, with D unresolved. V lost 5 bases and J 1 base, leaving 17 bases between the germline ends. This CDR3 comprises 17 residues. CDR1 and CDR2 from the germline V gene are SGHAT and FQNNGV. The CDR3 loop is CASSLPSLTRNTGELFF. The CDR3 region has the DNA TGTGCCAGCAGCCTTCCATCACTAACCAGGAACACCGGGGAGCTGTTTTTT.

The chain employs TRBV5-1 and TRBJ2-7; 12 bases match TRBD2. This CDR3 spans 16 amino acids. Germline CDR1 is SGHRS and CDR2 is YFSETQ. V lost 0 bases, J lost 4 bases, and 5 bases stayed unmatched. This CDR3 reads CASSLASGGARYEQYF. Written as DNA, the CDR3 is TGCGCCAGCAGCTTGGCTAGCGGGGGGGCCAGGTACGAGCAGTACTTC.

The chain carries TRBV7-2 and TRBJ2-3; the D is unclear. This CDR3 region has 15 residues. Per the germline V gene, CDR1 is SGHTA and CDR2 is FQGNSA. V was pared by 1 base and J by 4 bases, with 12 bases between. The CDR3 sequence: CASSLGGESADTQYF. The CDR3 coding sequence is TGTGCCAGCAGCTTAGGAGGCGAATCGGCAGATACGCAGTATTTT.

This clone was observed a few times. The CDR3 loop is CASSPTSGRYYNEQFF. CDR3 nucleotides: TGTGCCAGCAGCCCGACTAGCGGACGTTACTACAATGAGCAGTTCTTC. This chain connects TRBV5-4 to TRBJ2-1; 9 bases are a match to TRBD2. After removal of 4 bases from V and 3 bases from J, the junction contained 8 bases not matched to a gene. Germline V CDR1 and CDR2: SGHNT, YYREEE (reference sequence). This CDR3 comprises 16 residues. Filled out from reference TRBV5-4 and TRBJ2-1, the complete variable domain reads ETGVTQSPTHLIKTRGQQVTLRCSSQSGHNTVSWYQQALGQGPQFIFQYYREEENGRGNFPPRFSGLQFPNYSSELNVNALELDDSALYLCASSPTSGRYYNEQFFGPGTRLTVL.

The J gene is TRBJ2-1, the V gene TRBV19, with 9 nucleotides matching TRBD2. Germline V lookup: CDR1 LNHDA, CDR2 SQIVND (reference sequence). CDR3 length equals 19 residues. J lost 7 bases, V lost 1 base, and 17 bases had no gene match. In DNA, the CDR3 is TGTGCCAGTAGTATAGCCATAGGAAAGGGCGGGGGGGCCGGAAATGAGCAGTTCTTC. Translation: CASSIAIGKGGGAGNEQFF.

CDR3 sequence: CASSQDGATNEKLFF. CDR3 nucleotide sequence: TGCGCCAGCAGCCAAGACGGAGCAACTAATGAAAAACTGTTTTTT. The chain couples TRBV4-1 to TRBJ1-4, with D unclear. Germline V gene lookup returns CDR1 MGHRA and CDR2 YSYEKL. Trimming took off 0 bases at V and 0 bases at J, with 5 bases between the two ends. This CDR3 contains 15 residues.

This clone was found a few times. This sequence joins TRBV10-3 and TRBJ1-2; TRBD1 matches 10 bases. Per germline, CDR1 ENHRY and CDR2 SYGVKD. Trimming cost V 6 bases and J 4 bases; bases outside gene matches: 8. The CDR3 is made up of 15 amino acids. CDR3 loop: CAISGQGEEGYGYTF. The CDR3 region has the DNA TGTGCCATCAGCGGACAGGGGGAGGAGGGCTATGGCTACACCTTC.

The rearrangement links TRBV27 to TRBJ2-2; maybe TRBD2 (5 bases). Germline CDR1 MNHEY, CDR2 SMNVEV (reference sequence). The CDR3 has 15 amino acids. V was trimmed by 4 bases and J by 1 base, leaving 10 bases between them. The CDR3 DNA follows: TGTGCCAGCAGTTCCCCGGGGAAGAACACCGGGGAGCTGTTTTTT. As protein: CASSSPGKNTGELFF.

The gene calls are TRBV6-2 or TRBV6-3 and TRBJ2-3, with 9 nucleotides matching TRBD2. CDR1 is MNHEY, CDR2 SVGEGT, per germline. This CDR3 is 18 amino acids long. Trimming at V came to 6 bases and at J to 4 bases, leaving 17 bases not matched to a gene. For the CDR3, the DNA is TGTGCCAGCAGCTCCCGCAGGAGCGGGGGGCCCTGGGCAGATACGCAGTATTTT. Its protein is CASSSRRSGGPWADTQYF.

About this clone itself: The junction departs from germline at one end; a sequencing error may be responsible. The chain is built from TRBV29-1 and TRBJ2-1; 7 bases map to TRBD2. The length of the CDR3 is 16 residues. Looked up from germline, CDR1 is SQVTM and CDR2 is ANQGSEA. CDR3 bases: TGCAGCGTCGAAGGTACACTAGCGAGTAACTACAATGAGCAGTTCTTC. Amino acids: CSVEGTLASNYNEQFF.

The rearrangement links TRBV28 to TRBJ1-1; D is undetermined. The V and J ends lost 3 bases and 1 base respectively, with 6 bases between them. There are 13 residues in the CDR3. The germline V gene encodes CDR1 MDHEN and CDR2 SYDVKM. DNA for the CDR3: TGTGCCAGCAGTTTTAATAGGAACACTGAAGCTTTCTTT. It specifies CASSFNRNTEAFF. The variable domain in full, with the rest retrieved from reference TRBV28 and TRBJ1-1, is DVKVTQSSRYLVKRTGEKVFLECVQDMDHENMFWYRQDPGLGLRLIYFSYDVKMKEKGDIPEGYSVSREKKERFSLILESASTNQTSMYLCASSFNRNTEAFFGQGTRLTVV.

The CDR3 sequence is CATRTSGRAGELFF. The CDR3 DNA reads TGTGCCACCCGGACTAGCGGGAGGGCCGGGGAGCTGTTTTTT. The chain is built from TRBV24-1 and TRBJ2-2; the match to TRBD2 covers 15 bases. CDR1 and CDR2 from the germline V gene are KGHDR and SFDVKD. Trimming removed 9 bases from V and 6 bases from J; junction bases left unmatched: 1. CDR3 length: 14 residues.

The chain links TRBV12-3 or TRBV12-4 to TRBJ1-1, with D hard to call. CDR3 length: 12 residues. V was clipped by 7 bases and J by 1 base, with 7 bases between them. CDR3 in amino acids: CASTPRNTEAFF. The CDR3 DNA is TGTGCCAGCACCCCTCGGAACACTGAAGCTTTCTTT.

The J gene is TRBJ1-2, the V gene TRBV6-6; maybe TRBD1 (5 bases). The V gene's germline CDR1 is MNHNY and CDR2 SVGAGI (reference sequence). This CDR3 contains 13 residues. The ends were cut back, 11 bases at V and 5 bases at J, with 18 bases in the middle. The DNA of the CDR3 is TGTGCCGGGCGGGGGGAGACGCCTTATGGCTACACCTTC. Translated: CAGRGETPYGYTF.

This clone appeared a single time. The V gene is TRBV6-5, the J gene TRBJ2-7; 8 nucleotides agree with TRBD2. The V and J ends lost 8 bases and 7 bases, in that order; junction bases with no gene match: 7. Germline loops: CDR1 MNHEY, CDR2 SVGAGI. This CDR3 has 12 residues. In DNA form, the CDR3 reads TGTGCCAGCTCGGGGGGGCTCTGGGAGCAGTACTTC. Its translation: CASSGGLWEQYF.

This clone has just a few counts. The V call is TRBV20-1, the J call TRBJ2-2; D might be TRBD2 (5 bases). This CDR3 is 13 amino acids long. Germline V gene sequence: CDR1 DFQATT, CDR2 SNEGSKA (reference sequence). The ends were cut back, 3 bases at V and 1 base at J, with 6 bases in the middle. CDR3 amino acids: CSASAGNTGELFF. The CDR3 nucleotides read TGCAGTGCTAGTGCGGGGAACACCGGGGAGCTGTTTTTT.

The V call is TRBV7-2, the J call TRBJ1-4, with 8 bases that match TRBD1. J was trimmed by 8 bases and V by 4 bases; bases with no gene match: 9. Germline-derived CDR1 and CDR2 are SGHTA and FQGNSA. The CDR3 runs to 15 residues. The CDR3 DNA follows: TGTGCCAGCAGCTACTCGACAGGGGCCGGGGAAAAACTGTTTTTT. It encodes CASSYSTGAGEKLFF.

V and J are TRBV4-3 and TRBJ1-5; D is perhaps TRBD1 (6 bases). Trimming cost V 0 bases and J 4 bases, with 13 bases left between them. CDR1 is LGHNA and CDR2 is YSLEER in the germline V gene. The CDR3 contains 16 residues. CDR3 sequence (DNA): TGCGCCAGCAGCCAAGAGCCCGGGACAAAAAATCAGCCCCAGCATTTT. Residues: CASSQEPGTKNQPQHF.